The 12 T cell receptor beta chains reported below all come from one sample, sequenced in a study of CD8+ T cells in alopecia areata. In each case, RNA was isolated and then reverse transcribed into cDNA as the sequencing template. Produced via immunoSEQ multiplex PCR; TCRdb's table is partial and in-frame only. The sample yields around 120,000 clones, more than 45% seen once. Regarding treatment: oral pan-JAK inhibitor, 5-10 mg twice daily. The sample consisted of CD4+ T cells sorted from blood, taken at week 4, from a patient treated with tofacitinib. These receptors were obtained from a human donor with alopecia areata.

This clone appeared once. V gene TRBV7-9 combines with J gene TRBJ2-6; D remains unclear. CDR1 and CDR2 from the germline V gene are SEHNR and FQNEAQ (reference sequence). The CDR3 contains 15 residues. V gave up 7 bases and J gave up 4 bases, with 14 bases separating them. CDR3 residues: CASTPELKGANVLTF. In nucleotides, the CDR3 is TGTGCCAGCACCCCCGAGTTGAAAGGGGCCAACGTCCTGACTTTC.

This sequence joins TRBV30 and TRBJ1-1, with TRBD1 matching over 8 bases. CDR1 is GTSNPN, CDR2 SVGIG, per germline (reference sequence). The CDR3 runs 17 residues. V was clipped by 0 bases and J by 1 base; unmatched bases: 10. The CDR3: CAWSVKGRGLRNTEAFF. The CDR3 bases are TGTGCCTGGAGTGTAAAGGGCAGGGGGCTGCGGAACACTGAAGCTTTCTTT. The full variable domain, with the rest looked up from reference TRBV30 and TRBJ1-1, is SQTIHQWPATLVQPVGSPLSLECTVEGTSNPNLYWYRQAAGRGLQLLFYSVGIGQISSEVPQNLSASRPQDRQFILSSKKLLLSDSGFYLCAWSVKGRGLRNTEAFFGQGTRLTVV.

CDR3 nucleotide sequence: TGTGCCTGGGGGGGATCAGATACGCAGTATTTT. Protein: CAWGGSDTQYF. V gene TRBV30 combines with J gene TRBJ2-3, with D tentatively TRBD1 or TRBD2 (5 bases each). Germline lookup yields CDR1 GTSNPN and CDR2 SVGIG (reference sequence). The CDR3 is made up of 11 amino acids. V shed 5 bases and J shed 4 bases, with 7 bases lying between them.

The chain is built from TRBV30 and TRBJ1-3, with TRBD1 identical over 10 bases. V lost 5 bases to trimming and J lost 0 bases; unmatched junction nucleotides: 4. This CDR3 region has 15 residues. Germline CDR1 reads GTSNPN; CDR2 reads SVGIG (reference sequence). The CDR3 bases are TGTGCCTGGGCCCGGGACAGGGGCTCTGGAAACACCATATATTTT. Its protein is CAWARDRGSGNTIYF.

This clone was seen once. The chain has TRBV29-1 and TRBJ2-6; the D gene is possibly TRBD2 (6 bases). CDR1 and CDR2 (germline): SQVTM, ANQGSEA. This CDR3 has 18 amino acids. Between the trimmed V and J ends, which lost 8 bases and 0 bases, there was a span of 23 bases. The CDR3 bases are TGCAGCCAGCATTCCCGCCGGGGGTCAAGCTCTGGGGCCAACGTCCTGACTTTC. Translating gives CSQHSRRGSSSGANVLTF.

V is TRBV5-1 and J is TRBJ2-5; D is ambiguous. The ends were cut back, 4 bases at V and 1 base at J, with 17 bases in the middle. The CDR3 runs 16 residues. In germline, CDR1 is SGHRS, CDR2 YFSETQ. CDR3 loop: CASSLENRRSQETQYF. DNA for the CDR3: TGCGCCAGCAGCCTCGAAAATAGGCGCTCCCAAGAGACCCAGTACTTC.

The chain joins TRBV30 to TRBJ1-1; unclear D gene. In germline, CDR1 is GTSNPN, CDR2 SVGIG (reference sequence). CDR3 length equals 13 residues. V was trimmed by 2 bases and J by 5 bases, leaving 12 bases between them. The CDR3 sequence: CAWSLRRKTEAFF. The CDR3 DNA reads as TGTGCCTGGAGTTTGAGACGAAAGACTGAAGCTTTCTTT.

The table lists this clone with a few counts. This chain connects TRBV27 to TRBJ2-7; D perhaps matches TRBD1 (6 bases). With 2 bases removed from V and 1 base from J, the gap between germline ends came to 9 bases. The CDR3 has 14 residues. Germline V gene sequence: CDR1 MNHEY, CDR2 SMNVEV (reference sequence). CDR3 bases: TGTGCCAGCAGTTTAGAAGGACAGTCCTACGAGCAGTACTTC. Amino acid sequence: CASSLEGQSYEQYF.

The genes are TRBV5-6 and TRBJ2-2, with D perhaps TRBD1 (6 bases). This CDR3 is 15 amino acids long. Germline V gives CDR1 SGHDT, CDR2 YYEEEE. The V end was cut by 3 bases, the J end by 0 bases, with 9 bases between. This CDR3 is CASSWDTTNTGELFF. In DNA form, the CDR3 reads TGTGCCAGCAGCTGGGACACGACGAACACCGGGGAGCTGTTTTTT.

The gene calls are TRBV13 and TRBJ2-3; 12 bases are shared with TRBD2. Germline-derived CDR1 and CDR2 are PRHDT and FYEKMQ (reference sequence). V lost 5 bases to trimming and J lost 10 bases; unmatched junction nucleotides: 13. The CDR3 covers 16 residues. The CDR3 region is CASSPYRLAGDTPQYF. The CDR3 nucleotides read TGTGCCAGCAGCCCTTATCGACTAGCGGGGGATACACCGCAGTATTTT.

This chain connects TRBV5-4 to TRBJ2-7, with 9 bases fitting TRBD1. The CDR3 contains 15 residues. The germline V gene encodes CDR1 SGHNT and CDR2 YYREEE (reference sequence). With 4 bases clipped from V and 2 bases from J, the junction kept 7 bases outside the gene matches. CDR3 nucleotides: TGTGCCAGCAGCCCGGGACAGGGAAGAACCTACGAGCAGTACTTC. Its protein is CASSPGQGRTYEQYF. Full variable domain (outside the CDR3, taken from reference TRBV5-4 and TRBJ2-7): ETGVTQSPTHLIKTRGQQVTLRCSSQSGHNTVSWYQQALGQGPQFIFQYYREEENGRGNFPPRFSGLQFPNYSSELNVNALELDDSALYLCASSPGQGRTYEQYFGPGTRLTVT.

The CDR3 DNA follows: TGTGCCAGCAGCTTAGTGGCAGACGAGCAGTACTTC. This gives the protein CASSLVADEQYF. This chain joins TRBV7-9 and TRBJ2-7, with D unclear. The length of the CDR3 is 12 residues. V was cut by 1 base and J by 5 bases, with 6 bases left in between. The germline V gene has CDR1 SEHNR and CDR2 FQNEAQ (reference sequence).